This T cell receptor (beta chain) was found in a study of sequential checkpoint blockade in melanoma. Study-level information: TCRβ was sequenced from DNA of approximately 92 pretreatment tumors. Roughly 20 patients had matched tumor biopsies before treatment and at week 13 after nivolumab or ipilimumab alone.

CDR1 is MNHGY and CDR2 is SAAAGT in the germline V gene. This CDR3 is built from 13 residues. Trimming shortened V by 10 bases and J by 6 bases, and 18 bases separated the two germline ends. Study observations and caveats: For nivolumab-first patients, baseline tumor clonality was associated with response.

Libraries were prepared by immunoSEQ multiplex PCR; TCRdb keeps only in-frame clonotypes and omits some of them. This sample has 2,000 or so clones, with about 20% found just once. Treatment denoted: randomized to nivolumab then ipilimumab (arm A) or the reverse (arm B). The table lists this clone with a few counts. The antigen remains unidentified. The clonotype originates from a human donor with melanoma. The sequences come from tumor tissue (inferred from file names), collected from a patient given nivolumab and ipilimumab in sequence. The chain employs TRBV6-8 and TRBJ1-1, with D perhaps matching TRBD1 (6 bases). The CDR3 region has the DNA TGTGCCACCCTTCCAGAGGGGGGTTCTGAAGCTTTCTTT. Protein sequence: CATLPEGGSEAFF.